The T cell receptor beta chain under discussion was sequenced for a study of T cell responses to AZD1222 COVID-19 vaccine. Some clones are missing from TCRdb's copy, which holds only in-frame ones; the method was immunoSEQ multiplex PCR. The sample records about 150,000 clones, about 92% being singletons. Findings and limits, study-wide: Repertoire samples came only from after the peak T cell response. Only a handful of AZD1222 recipients, roughly six in all, had baseline seropositivity. CD4 TCRs linked to vaccination spanned spike, dominating at 160-218 and 743-854.

This clone was seen a few times. Its antigen is unidentified. J lost 10 bases, V lost 3 bases, and 17 bases had no gene match. CDR1 is SQVTM, CDR2 ANQGSEA, per germline. CDR3 size: 15 residues. The receptor was derived from an adult in good health. The chain carries TRBV29-1 and TRBJ1-1; 7 bases are shared with TRBD1. Sequencing used peripheral blood, obtained on day 0 of AZD1222 vaccination. This chain's CDR3 is CSVEGSGQRGERAFF. The CDR3 nucleotides read TGCAGCGTTGAGGGCTCGGGACAGAGGGGGGAGAGAGCTTTCTTT.